This section outlines one T cell receptor (beta chain) sequence together with its context. These data originate in a study of OX40 agonist ivuxolimab in advanced cancers. Looking at the study overall: Patients received ivuxolimab, an agonistic anti-OX40 (CD134) antibody. Those treated in dose escalation had hepatocellular carcinoma, melanoma, renal cell cancer or head and neck cancer. Subjects had a mean age of roughly 60 years, with a range of about 23 to 85; just over 80% were male.

Generated by immunoSEQ multiplex PCR, the TCRdb table keeps only in-frame clones and is missing some. In the table there are fewer than 85,000 clones, 92% of which are singletons. V gave up 0 bases and J gave up 4 bases, with 14 bases separating them. The CDR3 loop spans 16 amino acids. This receptor was identified in an adult with an advanced solid tumor such as melanoma, head and neck, liver or kidney cancer. The sample in question was CD4+ or CD8+ T cells sorted from blood, obtained in a trial of the OX40 agonist ivuxolimab. The rearrangement links TRBV5-3 to TRBJ2-1; D ambiguous. TRBV5-3 is an ORF; its function is uncertain. The CDR3, as DNA: TGTGCCAGAAGCTTGGATTGCCGTCCGGAGTACAATGAGCAGTTCTTC. Amino acids: CARSLDCRPEYNEQFF.